The 21 T cell receptor beta chains below all came from one sample that was sequenced in a study of cytomegalovirus exposure and HLA in healthy donors. Amplification used 60 Vbeta primers and 13 Jbeta primers. Sequencing used immunoSEQ multiplex PCR; TCRdb keeps in-frame clones, though not all of them. Of approximately 170,000 clones in the sample, around 68% were seen once. Sequencing used PBMCs. The receptor set was obtained from a woman aged 40-49 years in good health and CMV-seropositive.

This clone came up once. The rearrangement uses TRBV18 and TRBJ2-3; D might be TRBD2 (5 bases). The V end was cut by 6 bases, the J end by 1 base, with 8 bases between. The CDR3 runs 13 residues. Germline V gives CDR1 KGHSH, CDR2 LQKENI. CDR3 sequence reads: CASSRAGTDTQYF. The CDR3 DNA reads as TGTGCCAGCTCGCGGGCGGGCACAGATACGCAGTATTTT.

This chain joins TRBV7-3 and TRBJ2-3, with 8 bases identical to TRBD1. J lost 2 bases, V lost 2 bases, and 6 bases had no gene match. The germline CDR1 and CDR2 sequences are SGHTA and FQGTGA. This CDR3 region has 16 residues. The CDR3 here is CASSLGRDRLTDTQYF. The CDR3, as DNA: TGTGCCAGCAGCTTAGGGCGGGACAGGCTCACAGATACGCAGTATTTT.

A few counts support this clone. This sequence joins TRBV15 and TRBJ1-2; 8 nucleotides line up with TRBD1. This CDR3 has 14 residues. Germline V lookup: CDR1 LNHNV, CDR2 YYDKDF (reference sequence). V lost 5 bases and J lost 7; bases outside the gene matches: 9. This CDR3 reads CATSLRTTGGGYTF. CDR3 bases: TGTGCCACCAGCCTCCGTACTACAGGGGGTGGCTACACCTTC.

As regards this clone: Relative to the germline gene, one junction end is altered; a read error may explain this. The rearrangement links TRBV19 to TRBJ1-5; TRBD1 aligns across 8 bases. From germline, CDR1 is LNHDA and CDR2 SQIVND (reference sequence). This CDR3 is 17 amino acids long. The CDR3 coding sequence is TGTGCCAGTAGTACCGTCGGGGGACAGGATTTCGGTCAGCCCCAGAATTTT. Residues: CASSTVGGQDFGQPQNF.

Concerning this clone: Compared with germline, one end of the junction differs, possibly owing to a read error. The rearrangement uses TRBV6-1 and TRBJ1-2; D perhaps matches TRBD1 (6 bases). Germline V lookup: CDR1 MNHNS, CDR2 SASEGT. There are 13 residues in the CDR3. DNA for the CDR3: TGTGCCAGCAGTGCCCGGGACGGCGGGGGCTACCCCTTC. Its protein is CASSARDGGGYPF.

The chain couples TRBV7-4 to TRBJ1-5, with D hard to call. Germline V gene lookup returns CDR1 SGHVT and CDR2 SQSDAQ. Trimming removed 0 bases from V and 0 bases from J, with 6 bases in between. The CDR3 runs to 15 residues. The CDR3 DNA sequence: TGTGCCAGCAGCTTAGCGGGCTGTAGCAATCAGCCCCAGCATTTT. Amino acid sequence: CASSLAGCSNQPQHF.

The V call is TRBV5-1, the J call TRBJ1-1; 9 positions agree with TRBD1. J was trimmed by 1 base and V by 4 bases; bases with no gene match: 2. The CDR3 contains 14 residues. Germline CDR1 SGHRS, CDR2 YFSETQ. The CDR3 nucleotides read TGCGCCAGCAGCGCGACAGGGGGGAACACTGAAGCTTTCTTT. Translating gives CASSATGGNTEAFF.

This clone was detected only a few times. The V and J genes are TRBV25-1 and TRBJ1-5, with TRBD1 matching 12 bases. The CDR3 totals 16 residues. Germline CDR1 reads MGHDK; CDR2 reads SYGVNS. The V gene end was trimmed by 3 bases and the J gene end by 4 bases; junction bases not matched to a gene: 4. In DNA form, the CDR3 reads TGTGCCAGCAGTGATGGGGACAGGGGGCGGAATCAGCCCCAGCATTTT. Its translation: CASSDGDRGRNQPQHF.

A few counts support this clone. This chain joins TRBV5-4 and TRBJ2-5, with 14 positions matching TRBD2. Germline trimming cut 1 base from V and 5 bases from J; bases unmatched to any gene: 4. The germline V gene encodes CDR1 SGHNT and CDR2 YYREEE (reference sequence). The CDR3 is 16 amino acids. The CDR3 nucleotides are TGTGCCAGCAGCTTGAGACTAGCGGGGGGGCGGGAGACCCAGTACTTC. It encodes CASSLRLAGGRETQYF.

V is TRBV7-9 and J is TRBJ1-1; D is unresolved. The V end was cut by 6 bases, the J end by 0 bases, with 20 bases between. The CDR3 covers 17 residues. CDR1 and CDR2 (germline): SEHNR, FQNEAQ (reference sequence). CDR3 loop: CASSPPKGRPMNTEAFF. Written as DNA, the CDR3 is TGTGCCAGCAGTCCCCCTAAAGGGAGACCCATGAACACTGAAGCTTTCTTT.

This chain joins TRBV28 and TRBJ1-5, with a possible D match to TRBD1 (6 bases). Per the germline V gene, CDR1 is MDHEN and CDR2 is SYDVKM. V was cut by 4 bases and J by 7 bases, with 14 bases left in between. The CDR3 is 14 amino acids. CDR3 bases: TGTGCCAGCAGTTCAGGACAGACTTGGCAGCCCCAGCATTTT. Translated, it gives CASSSGQTWQPQHF. The entire variable domain, with the rest obtained from reference TRBV28 and TRBJ1-5, is as follows: DVKVTQSSRYLVKRTGEKVFLECVQDMDHENMFWYRQDPGLGLRLIYFSYDVKMKEKGDIPEGYSVSREKKERFSLILESASTNQTSMYLCASSSGQTWQPQHFGDGTRLSIL.

This clone was picked up a small number of times. The gene calls are TRBV6-4 and TRBJ2-2; weak D call: TRBD2 (7 bases). Trimming left V 6 bases short and J 5 bases short, with 22 bases between. Germline V gene data show CDR1 as MRHNA and CDR2 as SNTAGT. The CDR3 has 17 amino acids. The DNA of the CDR3 is TGTGCCAGCAGAGGGGGGGGGCGGACATTCGGTACCGGGGAGCTGTTTTTT. It encodes CASRGGGRTFGTGELFF.

The V gene is TRBV6-6, the J gene TRBJ1-2; D possibly corresponds to TRBD1 (6 bases). The ends were cut back, 2 bases at V and 2 bases at J, with 12 bases in the middle. The CDR3 runs 15 residues. CDR1 MNHNY and CDR2 SVGAGI come from the germline V gene (reference sequence). This chain's CDR3 is CASSYIGGPNYGYTF. In nucleotides, the CDR3 is TGTGCCAGCAGTTACATCGGGGGGCCCAACTATGGCTACACCTTC.

As DNA, the CDR3 is TGTGCCAGCAGCCCCGGACAGGGGGCTTGGGGCTACACCTTC. Its translation is CASSPGQGAWGYTF. V gene TRBV5-8 combines with J gene TRBJ1-2, with TRBD1 matching 11 bases. Unmatched junction bases numbered 7, after V lost 4 bases and J lost 8 bases. CDR1 is SGHTS, CDR2 YDEGEE, per germline. This CDR3 region has 14 residues.

The J gene is TRBJ2-7, the V gene TRBV18; the D gene is possibly TRBD2 (5 bases). Germline assignment: CDR1 KGHSH and CDR2 LQKENI. The CDR3 covers 15 residues. Deletions cut 3 bases from V and 0 bases from J, with 12 bases between. CDR3 residues: CASSPLRDLSYEQYF. CDR3 coding DNA: TGTGCCAGCTCACCCCTCCGGGATCTCTCCTACGAGCAGTACTTC.

CDR3 loop: CATSSRSQPQHF. The DNA for the CDR3 is TGTGCCACCAGCAGCCGTTCCCAGCCCCAGCATTTT. The chain combines TRBV15 with TRBJ1-5; no clear D gene. The CDR3 runs to 12 residues. Looked up from germline, CDR1 is LNHNV and CDR2 is YYDKDF (reference sequence). The V end was cut by 3 bases, the J end by 7 bases, with 7 bases between.

J is TRBJ2-1 and V is TRBV7-2; perhaps TRBD2 as D (6 bases). V dropped 5 bases and J dropped 6 bases, with 14 bases sitting between them. CDR1 and CDR2 from the germline V gene are SGHTA and FQGNSA. This CDR3 is built from 14 residues. The CDR3 reads CASSPGTPLNEQFF. The CDR3 DNA is TGTGCCAGCAGCCCCGGGACTCCCCTCAATGAGCAGTTCTTC.

The V and J genes are TRBV29-1 and TRBJ1-6; no clear D gene. CDR3 length: 12 amino acids. Between the trimmed V and J ends, which lost 7 bases and 8 bases, there was a span of 12 bases. Germline CDR1 is SQVTM and CDR2 is ANQGSEA. CDR3 protein: CSARGRDSPLHF. The CDR3 DNA sequence: TGCAGCGCACGGGGAAGAGATTCACCCCTCCACTTT.

This chain joins TRBV4-1 and TRBJ2-2; 16 bases match TRBD2. The CDR3 contains 17 residues. With V trimmed by 4 bases and J by 5 bases, 4 bases remained unmatched. Germline V gene sequence: CDR1 MGHRA, CDR2 YSYEKL. As DNA, the CDR3 is TGCGCCAGCAGCCTTGGGACTAGCGGGAGGGCTACCGGGGAGCTGTTTTTT. Its protein is CASSLGTSGRATGELFF.

The chain couples TRBV21-1 to TRBJ1-6; TRBD1, the D gene given by the table, was not confirmed from the DNA. TRBV21-1 is designated a pseudogene. The CDR3 runs to 18 residues. CDR3 amino acids: CASSTAHPGTGVGSPLHF. CDR3 bases: TGTGCCAGCAGCACGGCCCACCCCGGGACAGGGGTTGGATCACCCCTCCACTTT.

The chain carries TRBV28 and TRBJ1-2, with TRBD1 matching 9 bases. With V trimmed by 5 bases and J by 7 bases, 11 bases remained unmatched. CDR1 is MDHEN, CDR2 SYDVKM, per germline. This CDR3 has 15 residues. The CDR3 DNA is TGTGCCAGCAGTATTTGGACAGGGGAAGTCCCTGGCTACACCTTC. This encodes CASSIWTGEVPGYTF.